This T cell receptor beta chain originates from a study of T cell responses to AZD1222 COVID-19 vaccine. Overall study findings and caveats: There were vaccine-associated CD4 TCRs across spike, dominant at 160-218 and 743-854.

This table comes from immunoSEQ multiplex PCR, and its TCRdb copy is limited to in-frame clones, with some not included. The sample includes some 120,000 clones, about 90% of them seen just once. A word on this clone: Its antigen is not identified.

Germline V CDR1 and CDR2: SGHTA, FQGTGA. The V and J ends lost 2 bases and 7 bases respectively, with 9 bases between them. This CDR3 is built from 14 residues. This sequence was found in an adult in good health. The J gene is TRBJ1-6, the V gene TRBV7-3, with TRBD1 as a possible D gene (5 bases). The input for sequencing was peripheral blood, taken on day 0 of AZD1222 vaccination. This CDR3 reads CASSLGAGNSPLHF. The CDR3 bases are TGTGCCAGCAGCTTAGGGGCAGGGAATTCACCCCTCCACTTT. The full variable domain, in which reference TRBV7-3 and TRBJ1-6 provide the parts outside the CDR3, is GAGVSQTPSNKVTEKGKYVELRCDPISGHTALYWYRQSLGQGPEFLIYFQGTGAADDSGLPNDRFFAVRPEGSVSTLKIQRTERGDSAVYLCASSLGAGNSPLHFGNGTRLTVT.